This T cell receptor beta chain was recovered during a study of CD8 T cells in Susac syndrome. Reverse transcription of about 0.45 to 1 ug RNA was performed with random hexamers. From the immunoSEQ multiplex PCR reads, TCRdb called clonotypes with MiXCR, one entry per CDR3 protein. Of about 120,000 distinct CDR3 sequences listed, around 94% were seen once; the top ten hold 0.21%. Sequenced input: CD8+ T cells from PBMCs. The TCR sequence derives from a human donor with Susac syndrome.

The CDR3 DNA is TGTGCCAGCATCGCGGGGGGAGATGAGACCCAGTACTTC. The encoded protein is CASIAGGDETQYF. J is TRBJ2-5 and V is TRBV28; 8 nucleotides align to TRBD2. The germline gives CDR1 MDHEN, CDR2 SYDVKM. The J segment lost 5 bases and the V segment lost 7 bases, leaving 6 bases of the junction unmatched. The CDR3 has 13 residues.